The clone carrying this T cell receptor (beta chain) was seen only a few times. The sample belongs to a study of blood T cell repertoires in COVID-19. Study background: Donors in the United States, Italy and Spain gave samples during acute or convalescent COVID-19.

The germline V and J ends were trimmed by 0 bases and 5 bases, with 13 bases remaining between them. This CDR3 comprises 14 residues. From germline, CDR1 is SQVTM and CDR2 ANQGSEA. Authors' data handling: Counts of nucleated cells, estimated from reference gene primer amplification, were obtained. Generated by immunoSEQ multiplex PCR, the TCRdb table keeps only in-frame clones and is missing some. That table supplies the V and J calls and clone size; D and trimming were determined from the DNA. The data contain 200,000 to 250,000 clones, around three quarters of them singletons. This chain connects TRBV29-1 to TRBJ1-1, with D tentatively TRBD1 (6 bases). The receptor was derived from a woman in her 70s with acute or convalescent COVID-19. The source material was peripheral blood. CDR3 residues: CSVEDRGGDTEAFF. CDR3 coding DNA: TGCAGCGTTGAAGATCGGGGGGGCGATACTGAAGCTTTCTTT.